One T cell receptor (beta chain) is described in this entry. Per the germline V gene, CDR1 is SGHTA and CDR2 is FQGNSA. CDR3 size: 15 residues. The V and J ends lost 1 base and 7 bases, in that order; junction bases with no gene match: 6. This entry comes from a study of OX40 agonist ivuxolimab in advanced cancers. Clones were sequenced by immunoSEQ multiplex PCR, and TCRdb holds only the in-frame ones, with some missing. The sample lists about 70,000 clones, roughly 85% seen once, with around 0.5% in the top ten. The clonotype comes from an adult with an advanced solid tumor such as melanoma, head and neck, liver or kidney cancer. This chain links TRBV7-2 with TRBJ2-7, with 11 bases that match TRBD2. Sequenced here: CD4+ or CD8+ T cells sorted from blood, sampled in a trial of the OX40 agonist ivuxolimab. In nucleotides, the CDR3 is TGTGCCAGCAGCTTAGTTAGCGGGGGGGCCGGAGAGCAGTACTTC. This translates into CASSLVSGGAGEQYF.